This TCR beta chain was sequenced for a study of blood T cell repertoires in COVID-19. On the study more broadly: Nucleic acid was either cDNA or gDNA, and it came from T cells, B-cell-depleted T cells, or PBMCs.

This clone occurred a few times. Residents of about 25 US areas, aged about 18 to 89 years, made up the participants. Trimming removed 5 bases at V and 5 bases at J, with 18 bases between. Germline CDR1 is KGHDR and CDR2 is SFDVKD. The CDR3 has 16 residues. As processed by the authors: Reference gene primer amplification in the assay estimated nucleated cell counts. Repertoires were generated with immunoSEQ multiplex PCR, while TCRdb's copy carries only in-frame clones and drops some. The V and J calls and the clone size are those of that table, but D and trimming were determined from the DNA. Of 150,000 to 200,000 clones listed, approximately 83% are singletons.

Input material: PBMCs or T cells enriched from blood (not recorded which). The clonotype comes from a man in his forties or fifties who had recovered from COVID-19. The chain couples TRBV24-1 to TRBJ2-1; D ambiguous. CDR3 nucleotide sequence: TGTGCCACCAGTGCCTACCCCGGCCAGGAAAACAATGAGCAGTTCTTC. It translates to CATSAYPGQENNEQFF.